Listed here is a single T cell receptor (beta chain). The source of the sample is a study of breast tumors, draining lymph nodes, adjacent tissues. From the multiplex PCR reads, TCRdb called clonotypes with MiXCR, one entry per CDR3 protein. Of tens of thousands of distinct CDR3 sequences listed, approximately 63% are singletons. Sequencing was performed on breast tumor tissue. This TCR was sampled from a female donor with breast cancer. Some clones in this sample may be carry-over from other donors' samples.

The CDR3 region has the DNA TGTGCCATCAGTGAGGATGGACAGGGGGCTGACTATGGCTACACCTTC. Translated: CAISEDGQGADYGYTF. V and J are TRBV10-3 and TRBJ1-2; 11 bases fit TRBD1. Germline values: CDR1 ENHRY, CDR2 SYGVKD. Trimming cost V 2 bases and J 3 bases; bases outside gene matches: 5. This CDR3 has 16 residues.